These T cell receptor beta chains were read from a single sample in a study of blood T cell repertoires in COVID-19. Measured with immunoSEQ multiplex PCR; TCRdb has only the in-frame clones, and not every one. The data contain under 45,000 clones, about four fifths of them singletons. Sequencing was carried out using peripheral blood. These receptor sequences come from a woman of 80 years or more with active or convalescent COVID-19. CDR3s leave out the opening cysteine and the closing phenylalanine or tryptophan. Fields, in order: CDR3 protein, D gene, V gene, J gene. The D gene is left open where the match is weak.

CDR3: ASSQVDPGQGGGYT; D: TRBD1; V: TRBV4-1; J: TRBJ1-2
CDR3: ASSYSWAVNTEAF; D: .; V: TRBV6-5; J: TRBJ1-1
CDR3: ASSRQGMEKLF; D: TRBD1; V: TRBV6-6; J: TRBJ1-4
CDR3: ASSQQTGSYEQY; D: .; V: TRBV6-2/TRBV6-3; J: TRBJ2-7
CDR3: ASFTRWGDTEAF; D: .; V: TRBV2; J: TRBJ1-1
CDR3: ASSLSGRSQETQY; D: .; V: TRBV27; J: TRBJ2-5
CDR3: ASSHGGPYNEQF; D: .; V: TRBV3-1/TRBV3-2; J: TRBJ2-1
CDR3: AWSKGRGLAGADTQY; D: TRBD2; V: TRBV30; J: TRBJ2-3
CDR3: ASTEETAQGTVDEKLF; D: .; V: TRBV25-1; J: TRBJ1-4
CDR3: AIRPSGTGSVEQY; D: TRBD1; V: TRBV6-5; J: TRBJ2-7
CDR3: ASSVGQAKNIQY; D: .; V: TRBV9; J: TRBJ2-4
CDR3: ASTTRTGFGANVLT; D: TRBD1; V: TRBV27; J: TRBJ2-6
CDR3: ASSFRDRSTDTQY; D: TRBD1; V: TRBV11-2; J: TRBJ2-3
CDR3: ASSPNGGARSTGELF; D: .; V: TRBV18; J: TRBJ2-2
CDR3: ASSPSTDTQY; D: .; V: TRBV7-6; J: TRBJ2-3
CDR3: ASSQVLAEYNTGELF; D: TRBD2; V: TRBV3-1/TRBV3-2; J: TRBJ2-2
CDR3: ATSRTGTYEQY; D: .; V: TRBV15; J: TRBJ2-7
CDR3: ASRRQPNQPQH; D: .; V: TRBV6-5; J: TRBJ1-5
CDR3: ASSEKSPPGPGQDT; D: .; V: TRBV6-1; J: TRBJ1-2
CDR3: ASSYSGDLTGDEQY; D: .; V: TRBV6-2/TRBV6-3; J: TRBJ2-7
CDR3: ASSPYGGRAGGGELF; D: TRBD2; V: TRBV6-2/TRBV6-3; J: TRBJ2-2
CDR3: ASSYGGAGVYGYT; D: .; V: TRBV6-5; J: TRBJ1-2
CDR3: ASSFYSPGQGRPNQPQH; D: TRBD1; V: TRBV5-6; J: TRBJ1-5
CDR3: ASSPLSTGGNYGYT; D: TRBD1; V: TRBV7-9; J: TRBJ1-2
CDR3: ASSFRVTEAF; D: .; V: TRBV12-3/TRBV12-4; J: TRBJ1-1
CDR3: ASSSTGAVNSPLH; D: TRBD1; V: TRBV28; J: TRBJ1-6
CDR3: ASSPPDRINNYGYT; D: TRBD1; V: TRBV18; J: TRBJ1-2
CDR3: ASSVEPTTYEQY; D: .; V: TRBV9; J: TRBJ2-7
CDR3: ASKQGTGELF; D: TRBD1; V: TRBV6-5; J: TRBJ2-2
CDR3: ASSEASGNYGYT; D: .; V: TRBV6-1; J: TRBJ1-2
CDR3: ASSLSEGTYYGYT; D: .; V: TRBV28; J: TRBJ1-2
CDR3: SASRSGNTIY; D: .; V: TRBV20-1; J: TRBJ1-3
CDR3: ASSSGTGPSSGNTIY; D: TRBD1; V: TRBV27; J: TRBJ1-3
CDR3: ASSQQVGSPLH; D: .; V: TRBV14; J: TRBJ1-6
CDR3: ASSLRSDLNGYT; D: .; V: TRBV28; J: TRBJ1-2
CDR3: ASSQGAQPTLYEQY; D: .; V: TRBV3-1/TRBV3-2; J: TRBJ2-7